These 27 T cell receptor beta chains were all obtained from the same sample, sequenced in a study of regulatory T cells in long-lasting Graves disease. Arm-PCR with iRepertoire HTBI primers amplified the CDR3 regions for these TCR beta libraries. TCRdb used MiXCR to reprocess the multiplex PCR reads, holding one entry per CDR3 protein. The sample yields hundreds of thousands of distinct CDR3 sequences, approximately 20% seen once. The sample's time point: newly diagnosed GD, antithyroid drugs for less than 3 months. Extracted PBMC RNA gave rise to the TCR library. Sequenced material: peripheral blood mononuclear cells (PBMCs), taken at new diagnosis, from a patient treated with antithyroid drugs. The origin of the receptors is a female donor with Graves disease.

To note about this clonotype: Since a much larger clone is just one base distant, this may be a read error. This chain links TRBV6-2 or TRBV6-3 with TRBJ1-5; tentatively, D is TRBD1 (5 bases). The CDR3 spans 15 residues. Germline CDR1 is MNHEY and CDR2 is SVGEGT. In DNA form, the CDR3 reads TGTGCCAGCCGAAGACAGAGCTATAGCAGTCAGCCCCAGCATTTT. Translated: CASRRQSYSSQPQHF.

About this clonotype: A read error is possible here, since a much larger clone lies one base away. CDR3 in amino acids: CASSSGVGTQYF. In nucleotides, the CDR3 is TGTGCCAGCAGTTCAGGCGTAGGGACCCAGTACTTC. V and J are TRBV9 and TRBJ2-1; D call uncertain. TRBJ2-5 matches the DNA end more closely, so the J call is doubtful. The length of the CDR3 is 12 residues. Per the germline V gene, CDR1 is SGDLS and CDR2 is YYNGEE.

On this clonotype: Just one base apart from a much larger clone, this may be a read error. The J gene is TRBJ1-2, the V gene TRBV10-3; no firm D call. Germline CDR1 reads ENHRY; CDR2 reads SYGVKD. The CDR3 spans 13 residues. Trimming took 7 bases from V and 3 from J, leaving 12 bases between them. Here the CDR3 DNA reads TGTGCCATCAAGAGGAGCGGGCACTATGGCTACACCTTC. Translated: CAIKRSGHYGYTF.

This clonotype was picked up a small number of times. This chain connects TRBV18 to TRBJ2-5; D uncertain. V dropped 3 bases and J dropped 4 bases, with 15 bases sitting between them. The CDR3 consists of 15 residues. Germline values: CDR1 KGHSH, CDR2 LQKENI. CDR3 region: CASSPTDGFRETQYF. The CDR3 DNA follows: TGTGCCAGCTCACCTACGGACGGGTTTCGAGAGACCCAGTACTTC.

This clonotype was recorded at least ten times. Here the CDR3 reads CASSLEGLREVDEQYF. In DNA, the CDR3 is TGTGCCAGCAGCTTAGAAGGGCTCCGGGAGGTCGACGAGCAGTACTTC. The chain employs TRBV11-2 and TRBJ2-7; 7 nucleotides match TRBD2. This CDR3 is 16 amino acids long. CDR1 and CDR2 from the germline V gene are SGHAT and FQNNGV. The V segment lost 0 bases and the J segment 5 bases; nucleotides outside the gene matches: 10.

This chain joins TRBV5-1 and TRBJ2-1; TRBD2 matches 10 bases. The CDR3 covers 18 residues. Germline V gene data show CDR1 as SGHRS and CDR2 as YFSETQ. V dropped 2 bases and J dropped 0; count of bases not matched to a gene: 8. The CDR3 region has the DNA TGCGCCAGCAGCTTTTTCTCGGTAGCGGGGGGCTCCTACAATGAGCAGTTCTTC. The encoded protein is CASSFFSVAGGSYNEQFF.

The table lists this clonotype with many counts. The chain employs TRBV20-1 and TRBJ1-1; a weak D match, TRBD1 (6 bases). Germline CDR1 reads DFQATT; CDR2 reads SNEGSKA (reference sequence). Trimming stripped 3 bases from V and 3 bases from J, with 14 bases between. The length of the CDR3 is 14 residues. The DNA of the CDR3 is TGCAGTGCTAGGGACGGGGGGCAGGACACTGAAGCTTTCTTT. This translates into CSARDGGQDTEAFF.

About this clonotype: A read error may explain this, as a much larger clone is one base away. The rearrangement links TRBV28 to TRBJ2-1; no clear D. The germline CDR1 and CDR2 sequences are MDHEN and SYDVKM. The CDR3 is 14 residues long. CDR3 sequence reads: CVSRGDWGTQEQFF. The CDR3 DNA is TGTGTCAGCCGAGGTGATTGGGGAACCCAAGAGCAGTTCTTC. Complete variable domain (other parts from reference TRBV28 and TRBJ2-1): DVKVTQSSRYLVKRTGEKVFLECVQDMDHENMFWYRQDPGLGLRLIYFSYDVKMKEKGDIPEGYSVSREKKERFSLILESASTNQTSMYLCVSRGDWGTQEQFFGPGTRLTVL.

The table lists this clonotype with many counts. The V and J genes are TRBV7-9 and TRBJ2-5; D is uncertain. Germline V lookup: CDR1 SEHNR, CDR2 FQNEAQ (reference sequence). The CDR3 spans 14 residues. Trimming removed 5 bases from V and 4 bases from J, with 14 bases in between. The chain's CDR3 is CASSPPASGETQYF. Written as DNA, the CDR3 is TGTGCCAGCAGCCCGCCGGCCTCGGGAGAGACCCAGTACTTC.

Many counts were recorded for this clonotype. The chain uses TRBV6-5 and TRBJ2-5; 8 bases align to TRBD2. The CDR3 is 17 residues long. Germline V gene sequence: CDR1 MNHEY, CDR2 SVGAGI. The trim removed 0 bases at V and 5 bases at J, leaving 11 bases unmatched. The CDR3 is CASSYSMTGGPGETQYF. CDR3 nucleotide sequence: TGTGCCAGCAGTTACTCGATGACGGGAGGGCCAGGGGAGACCCAGTACTTC.

This clonotype was seen ten or more times. The chain employs TRBV7-9 and TRBJ2-1; D gene ambiguous. The V end was cut by 2 bases, the J end by 0 bases, with 17 bases between. Per the germline V gene, CDR1 is SEHNR and CDR2 is FQNEAQ (reference sequence). The CDR3 covers 18 residues. The CDR3 loop reads CASSLFGGESGSYNEQFF. CDR3 nucleotides: TGTGCCAGCAGCTTATTTGGCGGAGAGAGTGGCTCCTACAATGAGCAGTTCTTC.

This clonotype was found many times. The J gene is TRBJ1-1, the V gene TRBV19; TRBD1 aligns across 8 bases. Germline-derived CDR1 and CDR2 are LNHDA and SQIVND (reference sequence). This CDR3 comprises 14 residues. Trimming removed 6 bases from V and 1 base from J; junction bases left unmatched: 4. This CDR3 is CASSRTGKNTEAFF. In DNA form, the CDR3 reads TGTGCCAGTAGCCGGACAGGGAAGAACACTGAAGCTTTCTTT.

The sample holds many counts of this clonotype. The chain recombines TRBV2 with TRBJ2-3; 9 bases line up with TRBD2. Trimming cost V 6 bases and J 4 bases; bases outside gene matches: 14. From germline, CDR1 is SNHLY and CDR2 FYNNEI. The CDR3 has 17 amino acids. Here the CDR3 DNA reads TGTGCCAGCAGCACTATTCATAGCGGGAGTGGCCCAGATACGCAGTATTTT. Translated, it gives CASSTIHSGSGPDTQYF. The full variable domain, rest sourced from reference TRBV2 and TRBJ2-3, is EPEVTQTPSHQVTQMGQEVILRCVPISNHLYFYWYRQILGQKVEFLVSFYNNEISEKSEIFDDQFSVERPDGSNFTLKIRSTKLEDSAMYFCASSTIHSGSGPDTQYFGPGTRLTVL.

The table lists this clonotype with many counts. The genes are TRBV20-1 and TRBJ2-7; 9 bases map to TRBD1. CDR1 is DFQATT and CDR2 is SNEGSKA in the germline V gene (reference sequence). The CDR3 loop spans 14 amino acids. J was trimmed by 4 bases and V by 6 bases; bases with no gene match: 10. The CDR3 bases are TGCAGTGCCCGCAAACAGGGGGCGGAATACGAGCAGTACTTC. Encoded protein: CSARKQGAEYEQYF.

As to this clonotype: Germline is not matched at one junction end, which may reflect a read error. The chain carries TRBV20-1 and TRBJ2-1; a possible D gene is TRBD2 (5 bases). CDR3 length equals 13 residues. CDR1 is DFQATT and CDR2 is SNEGSKA in the germline V gene (reference sequence). CDR3 DNA: TGCGGTGCTGACTATATAACTTACAATGAGCAGTTCTTC. Protein: CGADYITYNEQFF.

This clonotype was counted many times. The rearrangement links TRBV19 to TRBJ2-2, with a possible D match to TRBD1 (5 bases). This CDR3 comprises 18 residues. V dropped 6 bases and J dropped 4 bases, with 24 bases sitting between them. Per germline, CDR1 LNHDA and CDR2 SQIVND (reference sequence). CDR3 bases: TGTGCCAGTAGCCGACCGTCGGGTCGGGCCCAGGGCACCGGGGAGCTGTTTTTT. This encodes CASSRPSGRAQGTGELFF.

With regard to this clonotype: A read error may account for a junction end that differs from germline. The rearrangement uses TRBV11-2 and TRBJ2-2; no clear D. The CDR3 is 11 residues long. Germline CDR1 is SGHAT and CDR2 is FQNNGV. Here the CDR3 DNA reads TGTGTCAGCAGCTCCTTCGGGGAGCTGTTTTTT. As protein: CVSSSFGELFF.

This clonotype has at least ten counts. The genes are TRBV27 and TRBJ2-2; the match to TRBD2 covers 7 bases. This CDR3 has 14 residues. Germline values: CDR1 MNHEY, CDR2 SMNVEV (reference sequence). V was pared by 4 bases and J by 8 bases, with 7 bases of the junction left unmatched. The DNA for the CDR3 is TGTGCCAGCAGTTCCCTGCGGGGGTGGGGGGAGCTGTTTTTT. It yields the protein CASSSLRGWGELFF.

The table lists this clonotype with many counts. V and J are TRBV28 and TRBJ2-7; TRBD1 might be the D (6 bases). V was pared by 1 base and J by 5 bases, with 6 bases between. The germline CDR1 and CDR2 sequences are MDHEN and SYDVKM. This CDR3 region has 12 residues. In nucleotides, the CDR3 is TGTGCCAGCAGTTTATACAGGGACGAGCAGTACTTC. It codes for CASSLYRDEQYF.

The chain has TRBV4-1 and TRBJ1-3; TRBD1 matches 8 bases. Losses at the gene ends were 8 bases for V and 2 bases for J; bases not matched to a gene: 8. CDR1 is MGHRA and CDR2 is YSYEKL in the germline V gene. The CDR3 runs 15 residues. CDR3 sequence (DNA): TGCGCCAGCGAAGACCTCAGGGGGCCTGGAAACACCATATATTTT. It codes for CASEDLRGPGNTIYF.

This clonotype ranks as medium-sized. The chain has TRBV28 and TRBJ2-3, with D tentatively TRBD1 (5 bases). Germline V gives CDR1 MDHEN, CDR2 SYDVKM. The CDR3 is made up of 18 amino acids. V was shortened by 7 bases and J by 2 bases, with 25 bases between the two germline ends. In nucleotides, the CDR3 is TGTGCCAGCACCTCCCACGCCGTAGGGGCGATTAACACAGATACGCAGTATTTT. Translating gives CASTSHAVGAINTDTQYF.

This clonotype occurred many times. This chain uses TRBV2 with TRBJ2-7; either TRBD1 or TRBD2 may fit D (5 bases each). Trimming pared 6 bases from V and 0 bases from J, leaving 18 bases between. In germline, CDR1 is SNHLY, CDR2 FYNNEI. CDR3 length equals 16 residues. In DNA form, the CDR3 reads TGTGCCAGCAGCGCACTCCCCGGGACGGACTCCTACGAGCAGTACTTC. It is translated as CASSALPGTDSYEQYF.

Many counts were recorded for this clonotype. This sequence joins TRBV5-1 and TRBJ2-7; 12 bases fit TRBD2. The ends lost 5 bases at V and 9 bases at J; junction bases unmatched: 6. The CDR3 runs 13 residues. Germline CDR1 is SGHRS and CDR2 is YFSETQ. This CDR3 reads CASRPSGREPQYF. For the CDR3, the DNA is TGCGCCAGCAGACCTAGCGGGAGGGAGCCGCAGTACTTC.

This clonotype was observed once. This chain links TRBV28 with TRBJ1-1; D may be TRBD1 (6 bases). V shed 7 bases and J shed 0 bases, with 12 bases lying between them. Per germline, CDR1 MDHEN and CDR2 SYDVKM. The CDR3 consists of 14 residues. CDR3 in DNA: TGTGCCAGCAACCCGGACAGATTGAACACTGAAGCTTTCTTT. Its protein product is CASNPDRLNTEAFF.

The CDR3 bases are TGCAGTGCTACTCTAACAGGGACAGATACGCAGTATTTT. As protein: CSATLTGTDTQYF. This chain uses TRBV20-1 with TRBJ2-3; D possibly corresponds to TRBD1 (6 bases). Trimming took 4 bases from V and 3 from J, leaving 11 bases between them. The length of the CDR3 is 13 residues. Germline CDR1 reads DFQATT; CDR2 reads SNEGSKA (reference sequence).

In this sample, this clonotype turned up a few times. The chain is built from TRBV7-9 and TRBJ1-4; D remains ambiguous. Germline CDR1 is SEHNR and CDR2 is FQNEAQ (reference sequence). The CDR3 contains 15 residues. Trimming pared 2 bases from V and 1 base from J, leaving 8 bases between. CDR3: CASSLPERTNEKLFF. In nucleotides, the CDR3 is TGTGCCAGCAGCTTACCTGAGAGAACTAATGAAAAACTGTTTTTT.

This clonotype was recorded many times. The chain is built from TRBV28 and TRBJ2-4; D perhaps matches TRBD2 (7 bases). CDR3 size: 18 residues. Germline CDR1 and CDR2: MDHEN and SYDVKM. Trimming took 5 bases from V and 0 from J, leaving 20 bases between them. CDR3 nucleotide sequence: TGTGCCAGCAGTCTACGGGGGGCTTGGGTGGGAGCCAAAAACATTCAGTACTTC. It codes for CASSLRGAWVGAKNIQYF.